This TCR beta chain was recovered during a study of cytomegalovirus exposure and HLA in healthy donors. CDR3 length: 17 residues. V shed 5 bases and J 7 bases; nucleotides not matched to a gene: 19. Germline CDR1 and CDR2: MNHEY and SMNVEV (reference sequence). PCR used 60 Vbeta primers and 13 Jbeta primers. In the authors' workflow: In a later analysis, of 79 million or so unique beta chains, around 9.9 million appeared in at least two donors. Profiling relied on immunoSEQ multiplex PCR, and the TCRdb table lists in-frame clones only, not all of them. The V and J calls and clone size come from that table; D and trimming were worked out from the DNA. In total, the table holds 200,000 to 250,000 clones. For this clone: Its antigen is not known.

Findings and limits, study-wide: Most CMV-associated TCR beta chains appeared HLA-restricted in a later analysis.

Sequencing used PBMCs. The genes are TRBV27 and TRBJ1-2; 7 nucleotides line up with TRBD1. This TCR was recovered from a woman in her 30s in good health and CMV-seropositive. CDR3 loop: CASSPKLSTGVGGGYTF. The CDR3 coding sequence is TGTGCCAGCAGTCCCAAACTTAGTACAGGGGTCGGTGGTGGCTACACCTTC.